This T cell receptor (beta chain) appears in the sequencing data of a study of a mutant IDH1 vaccine in newly diagnosed glioma. The protocol was immunoSEQ multiplex PCR, while the TCRdb copy is restricted to in-frame clones and leaves out a portion. The data contain about 54,000 clones, roughly 84% of them singletons. In regard to this clone: The antigen remains unidentified.

Time point of the sample: week 35, safety follow-up. Doses comprised 300 ug of mutant IDH1 20-mer peptide each, plus topical imiquimod. Every donor had a new WHO grade 3 or 4 astrocytoma that was IDH1-mutant, with loss of nuclear ATRX. Trimming cost V 4 bases and J 4 bases, with 19 bases left between them. This CDR3 is 16 amino acids long. The germline V gene encodes CDR1 ENHRY and CDR2 SYGVKD. The chain carries TRBV10-3 and TRBJ1-2; D is unclear. The clonotype originates from a woman aged 18 to 35 with glioma. Specimen: PBMCs, collected from a glioma patient whose treatment included an IDH1 peptide vaccine. The CDR3 region is CAISGTARGKGYGYTF. The CDR3 nucleotides read TGTGCCATCAGTGGTACAGCCCGCGGGAAAGGCTATGGCTACACCTTC.